This TCR beta chain stems from a study of blood T cell repertoires in COVID-19 (dated by TCRdb to 2020 to 2021). Context from the whole study: Collaborator samples came from the United States, Italy and Spain and covered acute and convalescent phases of COVID-19. Samples were obtained from the ongoing ImmuneRACE study (first 160 participants) and from approximately 1,200 subjects provided by 6 global collaborators. The sample metadata nearly always contained a de-identified subject ID, COVID-19 status, age in years and sex. The repertoires were released in a freely available public database meant as a resource for research on the immune response to SARS-CoV-2. Where HLA class I and class II types were available, the types were taken from metadata supplied by the sample provider, not from assay-based typing. The prospective study material was composed of cDNA or gDNA derived from T cells, B-cell-depleted T cells, or PBMCs. The dataset comprised deeply sampled blood TCRbeta repertoires from subjects exposed to, actively infected with, or recovered from COVID-19.

Trimming accounts for 5 bases at V and 5 bases at J, while the number of junction bases matched to no gene is 6. Its CDR3 holds 13 amino acids, cysteine through phenylalanine. Here the CDR3 DNA is all that survives: 39 bases in frame from base 1. The germline V gene provides CDR1 SQVTM and CDR2 ANQGSEA. The study at large found these results: The amount of clinical and demographic metadata varied by source and participant and was provided uncurated.

TCRbeta CDR3 regions were amplified from genomic DNA by means of the immunoSEQ Assay, a bias-controlled multiplex PCR. In the authors' own workflow: The number of nucleated cells in each sample was estimated from the amplification of reference gene primers within the assay. To quantify the absolute abundance of each unique TCRbeta CDR3 rearrangement, sequence reads were collapsed and filtered. For each sample, productive Simpson clonality was calculated as the square root of Simpson's diversity index across productive rearrangements. The table comes from immuneACCESS by way of TCRdb, which keeps in-frame sequences with V and J called. Part of the clones is missing from these tables; in studies checked, under half for an unresolved V gene and the rest for unknown reasons. V and J calls and clone size are copied from that table; D and trimming were computed from the DNA. This sample has approximately 260,000 clones in its table, and around four fifths of those were observed once. The top ten hold around an eighth of the sample.

Collaborating institutions collected whole blood in K2EDTA tubes following their own protocols. For TCRbeta analysis, collaborators shipped samples in one of three forms: frozen whole blood, isolated PBMCs, or DNA extracted from either of those sample types. This clone has only one observation. Its cognate antigen has yet to be identified. Per-nucleotide qualities are absent, and no much larger clonotype sits a single base away. The sequence links TRBV29-1 to TRBJ2-5, and TRBD1 aligns with 9 junction nucleotides. Source material: peripheral blood. This sequence was found in a woman in her sixties or seventies with active or convalescent COVID-19. The CDR3 protein is CSVQQGAGETQYF. The DNA reads as follows: TGCAGCGTTCAACAGGGGGCGGGGGAGACCCAGTACTTC.